This T cell receptor (beta chain) was sequenced in a study of blood T cell repertoires in COVID-19. Across the whole study: Acute and convalescent COVID-19 samples came from the United States, Italy and Spain. The cDNA or gDNA used as material had been derived from T cells, B-cell-depleted T cells, or PBMCs.

This clone came up once. Patients in Seattle were enrolled during active infection, then followed longitudinally. Original handling: By means of reference gene primer amplification, nucleated cell counts were estimated. Measured with immunoSEQ multiplex PCR; TCRdb has only the in-frame clones, and not every one. The V and J calls and clone size are taken from that table; D and trimming were inferred from the DNA. Among about 200,000 clones, 75% to 90% were seen once, and the ten largest hold 8.2%. The V gene end was trimmed by 6 bases and the J gene end by 2 bases; junction bases not matched to a gene: 8. CDR1 LNHDA and CDR2 SQIVND come from the germline V gene (reference sequence). The CDR3 runs to 15 residues.

The sequence derives from a woman of 80 years or more with COVID-19, enrolled during active disease. The chain is built from TRBV19 and TRBJ2-7; TRBD1 agrees at 9 bases. The sequenced material came from peripheral blood. This chain's CDR3 is CASSKPGQGTYEQYF. The CDR3 nucleotides are TGTGCCAGTAGCAAGCCGGGACAGGGAACCTACGAGCAGTACTTC.